This paragraph reports one TCR beta chain. The V and J ends lost 5 bases and 5 bases, in that order; junction bases with no gene match: 6. Germline V gives CDR1 LNHDA, CDR2 SQIVND (reference sequence). This CDR3 is 14 amino acids long. Per the study methods: How many nucleated cells were present was estimated from reference gene primer amplification. Sequencing was performed with immunoSEQ multiplex PCR; in TCRdb, only in-frame clones are kept and a portion is missing. The DNA gave D and trimming, while V, J and clone size come from that table. The table shows roughly 46,000 clones, with more than 75% occurring only once. The data stem from a study of blood T cell repertoires in COVID-19. Study at large: The United States, Italy and Spain were the sources of the acute and convalescent COVID-19 samples. Sources were T cells, B-cell-depleted T cells, or PBMCs; the material itself was cDNA or gDNA.

The chain uses TRBV19 and TRBJ1-5; 7 bases are shared with TRBD1. This TCR came from a man aged 50 or older with active COVID-19. Sequenced sample: peripheral blood. CDR3 sequence (DNA): TGTGCCAGTAGTCACCGGGACAGCGATCAGCCCCAGCATTTT. This gives the protein CASSHRDSDQPQHF.